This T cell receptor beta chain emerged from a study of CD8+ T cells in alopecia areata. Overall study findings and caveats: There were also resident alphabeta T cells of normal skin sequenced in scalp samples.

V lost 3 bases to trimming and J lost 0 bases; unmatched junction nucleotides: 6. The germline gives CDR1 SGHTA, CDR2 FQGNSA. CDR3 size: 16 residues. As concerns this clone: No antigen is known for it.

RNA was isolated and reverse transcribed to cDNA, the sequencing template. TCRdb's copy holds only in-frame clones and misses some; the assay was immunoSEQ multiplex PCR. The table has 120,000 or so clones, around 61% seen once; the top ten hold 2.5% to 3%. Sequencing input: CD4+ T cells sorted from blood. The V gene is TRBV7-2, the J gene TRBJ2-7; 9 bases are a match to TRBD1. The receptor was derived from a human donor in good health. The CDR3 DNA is TGTGCCAGCAGCTTGGGGACAGGGTCCTTCTCCTACGAGCAGTACTTC. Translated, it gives CASSLGTGSFSYEQYF.